What follows are 28 T cell receptor beta chains derived from one specimen sequenced in a study of blood T cell repertoires in COVID-19. Clones were sequenced by immunoSEQ multiplex PCR, and TCRdb holds only the in-frame ones, with some missing. Here the sample spans fewer than 300,000 clones, 75% to 90% being singletons. The sample comprised PBMCs or T cells enriched from blood (not recorded which). Source of these receptors: a woman aged 25 to 39 who had recovered from COVID-19.

This sequence joins TRBV12-3 or TRBV12-4 and TRBJ2-5; D may be TRBD1 (6 bases). V lost 3 bases and J 2 bases, leaving 7 bases between the germline ends. This CDR3 region has 13 residues. The chain's CDR3 is CASSFTGQETQYF. The CDR3 bases are TGTGCCAGCAGTTTTACAGGGCAAGAGACCCAGTACTTC.

The chain recombines TRBV4-1 with TRBJ2-4; D is undetermined. Germline V lookup: CDR1 MGHRA, CDR2 YSYEKL. V lost 0 bases, J lost 8 bases, and 11 bases lay in between. The length of the CDR3 is 14 residues. This chain's CDR3 is CASSQDRNRDIQYF. CDR3 coding DNA: TGCGCCAGCAGCCAAGATAGGAACAGAGACATTCAGTACTTC.

The chain carries TRBV6-5 and TRBJ1-6, with D possibly matching TRBD1 (6 bases). The CDR3 is made up of 13 amino acids. The germline V gene has CDR1 MNHEY and CDR2 SVGAGI. Trimming stripped 6 bases from V and 5 bases from J, with 8 bases between. The CDR3 DNA reads TGTGCCAGCAGACAGGGAGATAATTCACCCCTCCACTTT. It codes for CASRQGDNSPLHF.

The chain employs TRBV9 and TRBJ1-2; 8 bases line up with TRBD1. CDR1 is SGDLS and CDR2 is YYNGEE in the germline V gene. CDR3 size: 16 residues. V lost 4 bases, J lost 3 bases, and 11 bases stayed unmatched. The CDR3 region has the DNA TGTGCCAGCAGCCATGCCGGAGGACAGGGCCACTATGGCTACACCTTC. Its translation is CASSHAGGQGHYGYTF.

The chain links TRBV6-2 or TRBV6-3 to TRBJ2-7, with D possibly being TRBD1 (6 bases). This CDR3 spans 16 amino acids. Trimming removed 2 bases at V and 1 base at J, with 15 bases between. Germline V lookup: CDR1 MNHEY, CDR2 SVGEGT. The CDR3, as DNA: TGTGCCAGCAGTTACCCGGACAGAGACTTTTCCTACGAGCAGTACTTC. Translation gives CASSYPDRDFSYEQYF.

The CDR3 nucleotides read TGTGCCAGCAGCTTAGAACTGGGGCGCTCGAATCAGCCCCAGCATTTT. It yields the protein CASSLELGRSNQPQHF. V usage is TRBV7-2 and J usage is TRBJ1-5; a weak D match, TRBD1 (5 bases). V gave up 1 base and J gave up 4 bases, with 14 bases separating them. Looked up from germline, CDR1 is SGHTA and CDR2 is FQGNSA. This CDR3 contains 16 residues.

J is TRBJ1-4 and V is TRBV5-1; D might be TRBD1 (5 bases). The CDR3 has 14 amino acids. Per germline, CDR1 SGHRS and CDR2 YFSETQ. V lost 5 bases and J 4 bases, leaving 12 bases between the germline ends. The CDR3 reads CASRRGSDNEKLFF. The CDR3 bases are TGCGCCAGCAGAAGGGGTTCAGATAATGAAAAACTGTTTTTT.

This chain links TRBV23-1 with TRBJ2-7, with TRBD1 identical over 7 bases. TRBV23-1 is sorted into the ORF group, with uncertain function. The V gene end was trimmed by 0 bases and the J gene end by 5 bases; junction bases not matched to a gene: 16. The CDR3 length is 18 residues. DNA for the CDR3: TGCGCCAGCAGTCAATCTGGCAGGGGGACGCCACGGGGCGACGAGCAGTACTTC. It specifies CASSQSGRGTPRGDEQYF.

This chain uses TRBV19 with TRBJ1-5; 12 bases agree with TRBD1. Germline loops: CDR1 LNHDA, CDR2 SQIVND (reference sequence). Germline trimming cut 6 bases from V and 1 base from J; bases unmatched to any gene: 10. The CDR3 totals 18 residues. This CDR3 reads CASRPGQGAFESNQPQHF. CDR3 bases: TGTGCCAGTAGACCGGGACAGGGGGCCTTTGAGAGCAATCAGCCCCAGCATTTT.

This clone was seen once. The rearrangement links TRBV11-2 to TRBJ1-5; D is unclear. CDR3 length: 15 amino acids. Trimming shortened V by 0 bases and J by 2 bases, and 8 bases separated the two germline ends. Germline V gene sequence: CDR1 SGHAT, CDR2 FQNNGV. In DNA, the CDR3 is TGTGCCAGCAGCTTAGATCCGCGGCGCAATCAGCCCCAGCATTTT. Its protein is CASSLDPRRNQPQHF.

The chain employs TRBV6-5 and TRBJ1-2; maybe TRBD1 (5 bases). Between the trimmed V and J ends, which lost 2 bases and 1 base, there was a span of 14 bases. The CDR3 is 16 residues long. The germline gives CDR1 MNHEY, CDR2 SVGAGI. The CDR3, as DNA: TGTGCCAGCAGTTACGGGTCCAGGGCTCATAACTATGGCTACACCTTC. Translation gives CASSYGSRAHNYGYTF.

In its sample, this clone was seen many times. The V gene is TRBV4-1, the J gene TRBJ1-2; 11 bases are a match to TRBD1. Germline CDR1 and CDR2: MGHRA and YSYEKL. V lost 2 bases and J lost 3; bases outside the gene matches: 8. This CDR3 has 17 residues. The CDR3 loop reads CASSQSDRGQSYYGYTF. CDR3 bases: TGCGCCAGCAGCCAATCGGACAGGGGGCAATCTTACTATGGCTACACCTTC.

CDR3 nucleotides: TGTGCCAGCAGCACCGGGACAGGGTCCTACGAGCAGTACTTC. Encoded protein: CASSTGTGSYEQYF. The chain recombines TRBV7-8 with TRBJ2-7, with 9 bases lining up with TRBD1. The V and J ends lost 5 bases and 1 base, in that order; junction bases with no gene match: 3. CDR1 SGHVS and CDR2 FQNEAQ come from the germline V gene. The CDR3 length is 14 residues.

In its sample, this clone was seen once. The rearrangement links TRBV11-3 to TRBJ2-3; TRBD2 agrees at 7 bases. CDR3 size: 17 residues. The germline V gene has CDR1 SGHNT and CDR2 YENEEA. Losses at the gene ends were 4 bases for V and 2 bases for J; bases not matched to a gene: 12. The CDR3 reads CASSSRRGVDLTDTQYF. In DNA, the CDR3 is TGTGCCAGCAGCTCCAGACGGGGGGTGGACCTCACAGATACGCAGTATTTT.

The rearrangement joins TRBV29-1 to TRBJ2-5; D perhaps matches TRBD2 (6 bases). The germline V gene encodes CDR1 SQVTM and CDR2 ANQGSEA. V lost 6 bases to trimming and J lost 1 base, with 9 bases between them. This CDR3 comprises 12 residues. CDR3 loop: CSVSSAQETQYF. The DNA for the CDR3 is TGCAGCGTCTCTAGCGCCCAAGAGACCCAGTACTTC.

The chain links TRBV4-2 to TRBJ2-7; no firm D call. The length of the CDR3 is 15 residues. V lost 1 base and J 0 bases, leaving 10 bases between the germline ends. CDR1 LGHNA and CDR2 YNFKEQ come from the germline V gene. In DNA form, the CDR3 reads TGTGCCAGCAGCCAAGTGATTGCGAGCTCCTACGAGCAGTACTTC. Amino acid sequence: CASSQVIASSYEQYF.

The chain joins TRBV27 to TRBJ2-2; D not resolved. Deletions cut 1 base from V and 4 bases from J, with 10 bases between. The germline V gene has CDR1 MNHEY and CDR2 SMNVEV (reference sequence). This CDR3 spans 15 amino acids. The CDR3 spells CASSLLPGFTGELFF. In DNA form, the CDR3 reads TGTGCCAGCAGTTTATTACCCGGGTTCACCGGGGAGCTGTTTTTT.

This sequence joins TRBV15 and TRBJ2-7; TRBD2 matches 8 bases. With 3 bases clipped from V and 2 bases from J, the junction kept 18 bases outside the gene matches. From germline, CDR1 is LNHNV and CDR2 YYDKDF (reference sequence). The CDR3 covers 19 residues. CDR3 DNA sequence: TGTGCCACCAGCAGTCACCCGGGACTAGAGGGAGTGTTTACCTACGAGCAGTACTTC. Translation: CATSSHPGLEGVFTYEQYF.

This clone was seen a handful of times. The V and J genes are TRBV27 and TRBJ2-3; 14 bases are shared with TRBD2. The CDR3 extends over 16 amino acids. V lost 5 bases, J lost 7 bases, and 8 bases stayed unmatched. The V gene's germline CDR1 is MNHEY and CDR2 SMNVEV (reference sequence). The CDR3 here is CASSHGTSGSYHTQYF. CDR3 DNA: TGTGCCAGCAGTCATGGGACTAGCGGGAGCTACCATACGCAGTATTTT.

The chain combines TRBV5-1 with TRBJ1-4; D is possibly TRBD1 (6 bases). The germline V gene has CDR1 SGHRS and CDR2 YFSETQ. There are 14 residues in the CDR3. V lost 6 bases and J lost 7, with 16 bases in between. The CDR3 DNA follows: TGCGCCAGCACCCTTGCCGTAGGGGGTGAAAAACTGTTTTTT. This sequence encodes CASTLAVGGEKLFF.

The gene calls are TRBV5-1 and TRBJ1-3; 8 nucleotides match TRBD1. V lost 2 bases to trimming and J lost 7 bases; unmatched junction nucleotides: 8. The germline CDR1 and CDR2 sequences are SGHRS and YFSETQ. The CDR3 has 15 amino acids. The CDR3 reads CASSFQTGDPNTIYF. The CDR3 DNA sequence: TGCGCCAGCAGCTTTCAGACAGGGGATCCCAACACCATATATTTT.

This CDR3 reads CASSLATGGGNQPQHF. Here the CDR3 DNA reads TGTGCCAGCAGCTTAGCGACAGGGGGCGGCAATCAGCCCCAGCATTTT. This chain uses TRBV7-8 with TRBJ1-5; TRBD1 matches 10 bases. Germline V gene lookup returns CDR1 SGHVS and CDR2 FQNEAQ. This CDR3 is 16 amino acids long. V lost 0 bases, J lost 2 bases, and 1 base stayed unmatched.

The chain couples TRBV7-2 to TRBJ1-2; TRBD1 aligns across 10 bases. V shed 5 bases and J 7 bases; nucleotides not matched to a gene: 4. Germline CDR1 SGHTA, CDR2 FQGNSA. The CDR3 extends over 13 amino acids. The CDR3: CASSRQGAVGYTF. CDR3 bases: TGTGCCAGCAGCCGACAGGGGGCGGTTGGCTACACCTTC.

The genes are TRBV12-3 or TRBV12-4 and TRBJ1-1; D is unclear. V was cut by 7 bases and J by 6 bases, with 15 bases left in between. The CDR3 loop spans 13 amino acids. CDR3 bases: TGTGCCAGCACCCCGGAGGTCGAGGCTGAAGCTTTCTTT. It codes for CASTPEVEAEAFF.

The rearrangement uses TRBV27 and TRBJ1-2; D not resolved. V was trimmed by 0 bases and J by 6 bases, leaving 14 bases between them. The CDR3 has 15 residues. Germline values: CDR1 MNHEY, CDR2 SMNVEV (reference sequence). Here the CDR3 DNA reads TGTGCCAGCAGTTTATCGGCGGATAGATGGAATGGCTACACCTTC. Translating gives CASSLSADRWNGYTF.

The table lists this clone with a count of one. The chain carries TRBV7-9 and TRBJ2-3; 9 bases map to TRBD1. Germline loops: CDR1 SEHNR, CDR2 FQNEAQ (reference sequence). This CDR3 comprises 14 residues. The V segment lost 3 bases and the J segment 6 bases; nucleotides outside the gene matches: 4. CDR3 bases: TGTGCCAGCAGCTTTGGGACAGGGTTTGATACGCAGTATTTT. This translates into CASSFGTGFDTQYF.

The chain uses TRBV30 and TRBJ1-4; D not certain. The germline V gene has CDR1 GTSNPN and CDR2 SVGIG (reference sequence). V was pared by 5 bases and J by 15 bases, with 16 bases between. The CDR3 spans 11 residues. The DNA for the CDR3 is TGTGCCTGGGAACATAGACGCGGCGTGTTTTTT. Translation: CAWEHRRGVFF.

The chain recombines TRBV4-1 with TRBJ1-5, with a possible D match to TRBD1 (5 bases). Looked up from germline, CDR1 is MGHRA and CDR2 is YSYEKL. V was clipped by 1 base and J by 10 bases, with 14 bases between them. The CDR3 is 14 residues long. In DNA, the CDR3 is TGCGCCAGCAGCCAAGGATCGACAGTCGTCCCCCAGCATTTT. Amino acid sequence: CASSQGSTVVPQHF.